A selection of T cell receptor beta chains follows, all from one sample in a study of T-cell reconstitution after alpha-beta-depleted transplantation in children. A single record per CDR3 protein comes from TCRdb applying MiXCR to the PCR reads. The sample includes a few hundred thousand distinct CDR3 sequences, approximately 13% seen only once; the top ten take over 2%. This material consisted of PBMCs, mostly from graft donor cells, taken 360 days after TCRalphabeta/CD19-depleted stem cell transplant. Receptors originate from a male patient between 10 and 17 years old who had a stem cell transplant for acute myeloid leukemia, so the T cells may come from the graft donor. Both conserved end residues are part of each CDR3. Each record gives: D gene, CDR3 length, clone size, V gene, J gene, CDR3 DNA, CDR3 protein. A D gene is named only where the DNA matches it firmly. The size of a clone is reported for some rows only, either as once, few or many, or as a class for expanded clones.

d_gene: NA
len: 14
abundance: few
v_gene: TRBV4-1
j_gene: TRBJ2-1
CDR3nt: TGCGCCAGCAGCCACCAAGATACCTACAATGAGCAGTTCTTC
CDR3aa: CASSHQDTYNEQFF

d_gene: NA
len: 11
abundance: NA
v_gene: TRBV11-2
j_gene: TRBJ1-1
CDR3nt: TGTGCCGGGGGCAGGGTGACTGAAGCTTTCTTT
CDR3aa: CAGGRVTEAFF

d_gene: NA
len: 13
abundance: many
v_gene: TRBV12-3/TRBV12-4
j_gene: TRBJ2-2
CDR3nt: TGTGCCAGCAGTCACTGGAACACCGGGGAGCTGTTTTTT
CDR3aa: CASSHWNTGELFF

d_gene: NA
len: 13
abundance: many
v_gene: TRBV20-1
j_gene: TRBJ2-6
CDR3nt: TGCAGTGCTAGCAGGGCTGGGGCCAACGTCCTGACTTTC
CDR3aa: CSASRAGANVLTF

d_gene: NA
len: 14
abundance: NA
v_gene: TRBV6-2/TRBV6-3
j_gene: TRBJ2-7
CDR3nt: TGTGCCAGCGTCAAGCCGTTACCGCTTTACGAGCAGTACTTC
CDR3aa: CASVKPLPLYEQYF

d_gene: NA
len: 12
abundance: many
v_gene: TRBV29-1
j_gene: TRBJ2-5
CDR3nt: TGCAGCGTTGCTCGCAGGGCTGAGACCCAGTACTTC
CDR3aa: CSVARRAETQYF

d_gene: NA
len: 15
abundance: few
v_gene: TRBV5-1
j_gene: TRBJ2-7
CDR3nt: TGCGCCAGCAGCTTGCAACCACCGATACACTACGAGCAGTACTTC
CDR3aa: CASSLQPPIHYEQYF

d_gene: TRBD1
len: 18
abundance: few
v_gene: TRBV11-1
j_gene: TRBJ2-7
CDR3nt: TGTGCCAGCAGCTTACGGCCGGTGGGGACAGGTTTCTCCTACGAGCAGTACTTC
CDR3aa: CASSLRPVGTGFSYEQYF

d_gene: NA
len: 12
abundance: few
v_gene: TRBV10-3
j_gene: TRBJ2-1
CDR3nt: TGTGCCATCAGTGATTCTGGGGGTGAGCAGTTCTTC
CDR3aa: CAISDSGGEQFF

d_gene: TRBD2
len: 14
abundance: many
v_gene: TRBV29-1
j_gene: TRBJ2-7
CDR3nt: TGCAGCGTTGGCCGACTAGCGGGACATGGGGAGCAGTACTTC
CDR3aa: CSVGRLAGHGEQYF

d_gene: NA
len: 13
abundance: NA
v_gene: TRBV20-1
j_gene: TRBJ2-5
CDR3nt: TGCAGTGCAGGAGGAGGGTCGAAAGAGACCCAGTACTTC
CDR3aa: CSAGGGSKETQYF

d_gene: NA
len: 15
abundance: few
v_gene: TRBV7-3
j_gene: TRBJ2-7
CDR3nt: TGTGCCAGCAGCTTAACAAGGGTCCGGGAAGGGGAGCAGTACTTC
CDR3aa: CASSLTRVREGEQYF

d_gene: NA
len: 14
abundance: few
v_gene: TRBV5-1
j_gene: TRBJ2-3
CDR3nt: TGCGCCAGCAACGATAAACGGTCCACAGATACGCAGTATTTT
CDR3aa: CASNDKRSTDTQYF

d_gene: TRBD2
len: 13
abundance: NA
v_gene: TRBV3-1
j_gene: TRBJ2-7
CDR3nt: TGTGCCAGCAGCCGAATAGGACTAGCGGGGCAGTACTTC
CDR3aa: CASSRIGLAGQYF

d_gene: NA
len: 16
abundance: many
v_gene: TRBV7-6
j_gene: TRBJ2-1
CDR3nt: TGTGCCAGCAGCTTCCTTATCCGGGAGCCGGGCAATGAGCAGTTCTTC
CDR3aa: CASSFLIREPGNEQFF

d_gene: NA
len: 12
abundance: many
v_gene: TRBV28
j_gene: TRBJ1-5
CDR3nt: TGTGCCAGCAGTTTACTGGGACAGCCCCAGCATTTT
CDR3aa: CASSLLGQPQHF

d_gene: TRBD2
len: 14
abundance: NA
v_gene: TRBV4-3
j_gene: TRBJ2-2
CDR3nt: TGCGCCAGCAGCGTAGCGGGAGACACCGGGGAGCTGTTTTTT
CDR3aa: CASSVAGDTGELFF

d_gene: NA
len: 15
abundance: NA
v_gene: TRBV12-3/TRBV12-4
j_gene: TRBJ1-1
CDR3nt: TGTGCCAGCAGTTTCGTCCGGGAACTGAACACTGAAGCTTTCTTT
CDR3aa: CASSFVRELNTEAFF

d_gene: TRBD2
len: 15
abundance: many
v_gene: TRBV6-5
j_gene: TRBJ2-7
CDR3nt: TGTGCCAGCAGGATGGGGGGGTTAATGTCCTACGAGCAGTACTTC
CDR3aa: CASRMGGLMSYEQYF

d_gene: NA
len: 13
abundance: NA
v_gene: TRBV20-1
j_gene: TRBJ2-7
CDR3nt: TGCAGTGCATGTACGGGGGCCTCTAGCGAGCAGTACTTC
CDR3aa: CSACTGASSEQYF

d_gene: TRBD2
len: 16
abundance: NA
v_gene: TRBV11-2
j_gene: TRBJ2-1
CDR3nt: TGTGCCAGCAGCTTAGACGGTAGCGGGAGAGGCAATGAGCAGTTCTTC
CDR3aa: CASSLDGSGRGNEQFF

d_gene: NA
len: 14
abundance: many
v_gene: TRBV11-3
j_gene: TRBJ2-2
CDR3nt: TGTGCCAGCAGGGCAAACCCGAACACCGGGGAGCTGTTTTTT
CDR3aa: CASRANPNTGELFF

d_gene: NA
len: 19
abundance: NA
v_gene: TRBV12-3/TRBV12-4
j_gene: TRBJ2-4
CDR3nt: TGTGCCAGCAGCCCCAGACAGGTTGACTACCCATTAGCCAAAAACATTCAGTACTTC
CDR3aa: CASSPRQVDYPLAKNIQYF

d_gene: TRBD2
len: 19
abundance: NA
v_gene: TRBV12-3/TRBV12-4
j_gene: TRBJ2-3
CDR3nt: TGTGCCAGCAGGGCCGGGACTAGCGGAATGGTGGTGTACACAGATACGCAGTATTTT
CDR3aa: CASRAGTSGMVVYTDTQYF

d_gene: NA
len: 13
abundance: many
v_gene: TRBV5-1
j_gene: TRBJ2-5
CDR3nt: TGCGCCAGCAGCTTGGAAGGGCGTGAGACCCAGTACTTC
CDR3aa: CASSLEGRETQYF

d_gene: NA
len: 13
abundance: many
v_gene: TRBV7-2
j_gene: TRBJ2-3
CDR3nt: TGTGCCAGCCGGTCCGGGTTCACAGATACGCAGTATTTT
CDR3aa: CASRSGFTDTQYF

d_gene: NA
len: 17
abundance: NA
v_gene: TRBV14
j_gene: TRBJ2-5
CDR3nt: TGTGCCAGCAGCTCATTTGCGGACGGGTCTGCGAGAGAGACCCAGTACTTC
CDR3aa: CASSSFADGSARETQYF

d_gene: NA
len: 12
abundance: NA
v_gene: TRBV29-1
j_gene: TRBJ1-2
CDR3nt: TGCAGCGTTGAGCAGGGCAACTATGGCTACACCTTC
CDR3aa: CSVEQGNYGYTF

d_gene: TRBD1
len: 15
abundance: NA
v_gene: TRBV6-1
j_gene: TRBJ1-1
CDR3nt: TGTGCCAGCAGCGATCCGGGACAGCCGAACACTGAAGCTTTCTTT
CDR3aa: CASSDPGQPNTEAFF

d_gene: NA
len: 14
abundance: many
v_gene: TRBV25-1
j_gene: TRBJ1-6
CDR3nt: TGTGCCAGCTCCCCTGCAGGGTTGAAATCACCCCTCCACTTT
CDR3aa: CASSPAGLKSPLHF

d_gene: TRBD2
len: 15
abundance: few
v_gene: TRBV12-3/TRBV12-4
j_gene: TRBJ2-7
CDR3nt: TGTGCCAGCAGCCCGCTAGCGGGACGGCCCTACGAGCAGTACTTC
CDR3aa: CASSPLAGRPYEQYF

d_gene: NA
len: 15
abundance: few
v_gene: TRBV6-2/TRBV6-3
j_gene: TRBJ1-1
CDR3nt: TGTGCCAGCAGCAAACTGGGGGCTCCGAACACTGAAGCTTTCTTT
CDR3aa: CASSKLGAPNTEAFF

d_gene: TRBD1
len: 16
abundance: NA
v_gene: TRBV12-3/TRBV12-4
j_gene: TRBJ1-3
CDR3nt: TGTGCCAGCATCAAAAGACAGGGGACCTCTGGAAACACCATATATTTT
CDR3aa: CASIKRQGTSGNTIYF

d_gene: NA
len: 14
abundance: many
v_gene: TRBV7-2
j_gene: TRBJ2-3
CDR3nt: TGTGCCAGCAGCTTAGCGCTCGACACAGATACGCAGTATTTT
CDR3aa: CASSLALDTDTQYF

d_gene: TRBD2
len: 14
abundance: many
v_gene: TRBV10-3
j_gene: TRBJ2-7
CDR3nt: TGTGCCATCAGTGAGGCTAGCGGATTCTACGAGCAGTACTTC
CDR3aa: CAISEASGFYEQYF

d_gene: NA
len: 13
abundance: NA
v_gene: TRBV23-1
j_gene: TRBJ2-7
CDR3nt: TGCGCCAGTCTGGCAGGGGTCTCCTTCGAGCAGTACTTC
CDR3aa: CASLAGVSFEQYF

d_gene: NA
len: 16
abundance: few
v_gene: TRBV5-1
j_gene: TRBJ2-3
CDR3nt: TGCGCCAGCAGCCCGCCCGGGACAACTAGATCGGATACGCAGTATTTT
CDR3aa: CASSPPGTTRSDTQYF

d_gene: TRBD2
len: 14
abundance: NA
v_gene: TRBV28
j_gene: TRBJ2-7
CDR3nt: TGTGCCAGCAGTTCAGCGGGAGGGCCGTCCGAGCAGTACTTC
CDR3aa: CASSSAGGPSEQYF

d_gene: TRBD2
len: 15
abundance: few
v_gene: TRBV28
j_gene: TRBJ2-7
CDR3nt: TGTGCCAGCAGTGCAACTAGCGGGATGTTCCGCGAGCAGTACTTC
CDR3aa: CASSATSGMFREQYF